These T cell receptor beta chains were read from a single sample in a study of shared clonotypes between healthy human individuals. Some clones are missing from TCRdb's copy, which holds only in-frame ones; the method was immunoSEQ multiplex PCR. The table includes about 2.4 million clones, over 85% detected once. The sequenced sample consisted of naive CD4+ T cells from PBMCs. These receptors were collected from a man younger than 30 in good health. Some clones in this sample may be carry-over from other donors' samples. Both conserved end residues are part of each CDR3. A D gene is named only where the DNA matches it firmly. Not all rows give a size; the values are once, few, many and, for expanded clones, a class.

CDR3 protein: CASSLVYPHLEDSYEQYF
CDR3 DNA: TGTGCCAGCAGCTTAGTCTATCCCCACCTCGAGGATTCCTACGAGCAGTACTTC
clone size: NA
J gene: TRBJ2-7
V gene: TRBV7-9
D gene: NA

CDR3 protein: CARSLNRGRRELFF
CDR3 DNA: TGTGCCAGAAGCTTAAACAGGGGGCGGAGGGAGCTGTTTTTT
clone size: NA
J gene: TRBJ2-2
V gene: TRBV5-3
D gene: TRBD1

CDR3 protein: CASSHARQGPEHSNQPQHF
CDR3 DNA: TGTGCCAGCAGCCACGCCAGACAGGGACCTGAACATAGCAATCAGCCCCAGCATTTT
clone size: NA
J gene: TRBJ1-5
V gene: TRBV4-2
D gene: TRBD1

CDR3 protein: CASSEQINTEAFF
CDR3 DNA: TGTGCCAGCAGTGAACAGATCAACACTGAAGCTTTCTTT
clone size: few
J gene: TRBJ1-1
V gene: TRBV6-1
D gene: NA

CDR3 protein: CASSMGLRTDYEQYF
CDR3 DNA: TGTGCCAGCAGCATGGGGTTAAGGACTGACTACGAGCAGTACTTC
clone size: NA
J gene: TRBJ2-7
V gene: TRBV5-4
D gene: NA

CDR3 protein: CASSALGVTNEKLFF
CDR3 DNA: TGTGCCAGCAGCGCCTTAGGGGTGACTAATGAAAAACTGTTTTTT
clone size: NA
J gene: TRBJ1-4
V gene: TRBV11-2
D gene: NA

CDR3 protein: CASSTKAGVETQYF
CDR3 DNA: TGTGCCAGCAGCACGAAAGCGGGAGTCGAGACCCAGTACTTC
clone size: NA
J gene: TRBJ2-5
V gene: TRBV5-4
D gene: TRBD2

CDR3 protein: CASSIGGTGANVLTF
CDR3 DNA: TGTGCCAGTAGTATAGGGGGGACCGGGGCCAACGTCCTGACTTTC
clone size: NA
J gene: TRBJ2-6
V gene: TRBV19
D gene: NA

CDR3 protein: CASSSPRQLNYGYTF
CDR3 DNA: TGTGCCAGCAGCTCGCCGAGACAGCTTAACTATGGCTACACCTTC
clone size: NA
J gene: TRBJ1-2
V gene: TRBV5-4
D gene: NA

CDR3 protein: CASSADRGPDTQYF
CDR3 DNA: TGTGCCAGCAGTGCGGACAGAGGGCCAGATACGCAGTATTTT
clone size: NA
J gene: TRBJ2-3
V gene: TRBV27
D gene: NA

CDR3 protein: CASSAQPVGNTNTIYF
CDR3 DNA: TGTGCCAGCAGCGCACAACCGGTGGGGAATACGAACACCATATATTTT
clone size: NA
J gene: TRBJ1-3
V gene: TRBV9
D gene: NA

CDR3 protein: CASSLEGGDYNEQFF
CDR3 DNA: TGTGCCAGCAGCTTAGAGGGAGGGGATTACAATGAGCAGTTCTTC
clone size: NA
J gene: TRBJ2-1
V gene: TRBV7-3
D gene: TRBD2

CDR3 protein: CAWSSDRGDEQYF
CDR3 DNA: TGTGCCTGGAGTTCGGACAGGGGGGACGAGCAGTACTTC
clone size: NA
J gene: TRBJ2-7
V gene: TRBV30
D gene: TRBD1

CDR3 protein: CASSFPGQPQHF
CDR3 DNA: TGTGCCAGCAGTTTTCCGGGTCAGCCCCAGCATTTT
clone size: few
J gene: TRBJ1-5
V gene: TRBV27
D gene: NA

CDR3 protein: CASSSAQHGELFF
CDR3 DNA: TGTGCCAGCAGCTCCGCCCAGCACGGGGAGCTGTTTTTT
clone size: NA
J gene: TRBJ2-2
V gene: TRBV7-3
D gene: NA

CDR3 protein: CASMRSSGRDNEQFF
CDR3 DNA: TGTGCCAGCATGAGGTCTAGCGGGAGGGATAATGAGCAGTTCTTC
clone size: NA
J gene: TRBJ2-1
V gene: TRBV11-2
D gene: TRBD2

CDR3 protein: CASSQVLGVRQTEAFF
CDR3 DNA: TGCGCCAGCAGCCAAGTTTTAGGGGTGAGGCAGACTGAAGCTTTCTTT
clone size: NA
J gene: TRBJ1-1
V gene: TRBV4-3
D gene: NA

CDR3 protein: CASSIIKGKVREKLFF
CDR3 DNA: TGTGCCAGTAGTATAATCAAGGGGAAGGTTCGTGAAAAACTGTTTTTT
clone size: NA
J gene: TRBJ1-4
V gene: TRBV19
D gene: NA

CDR3 protein: CASSVRTGRDTQYF
CDR3 DNA: TGTGCCAGCAGCGTGAGGACAGGCAGGGATACGCAGTATTTT
clone size: NA
J gene: TRBJ2-3
V gene: TRBV5-4
D gene: TRBD1

CDR3 protein: CASSPFEAAVSYNEQFF
CDR3 DNA: TGTGCCAGCAGCCCATTTGAGGCGGCCGTATCCTACAATGAGCAGTTCTTC
clone size: NA
J gene: TRBJ2-1
V gene: TRBV5-6
D gene: NA

CDR3 protein: CAWREPTANYGYTF
CDR3 DNA: TGTGCCTGGAGGGAACCGACAGCTAACTATGGCTACACCTTC
clone size: NA
J gene: TRBJ1-2
V gene: TRBV30
D gene: NA

CDR3 protein: CASSPSTDTQYF
CDR3 DNA: TGCGCCAGCAGCCCTAGCACAGATACGCAGTATTTT
clone size: NA
J gene: TRBJ2-3
V gene: TRBV5-1
D gene: NA

CDR3 protein: CATSRVLGLGDTQYF
CDR3 DNA: TGTGCCACCAGCAGAGTGTTAGGTTTGGGAGATACGCAGTATTTT
clone size: NA
J gene: TRBJ2-3
V gene: TRBV15
D gene: NA